These 28 T cell receptor beta chains came from one sample sequenced in a study of technical replicates of blood from a handful of donors. Some clones are missing from TCRdb's copy, which holds only in-frame ones; the method was immunoSEQ multiplex PCR. This table holds around 80,000 clones, roughly 96% found once. The source material was T cells isolated from PBMCs. The receptors stem from a human donor in good health.

The chain uses TRBV9 and TRBJ2-2, with 12 bases that match TRBD2. The CDR3 has 15 residues. J gave up 6 bases and V 0 bases, and 0 bases lay outside the gene matches. Germline CDR1 and CDR2: SGDLS and YYNGEE. The CDR3 sequence is CASSVGTSGAGELFF. The CDR3 DNA reads TGTGCCAGCAGCGTAGGGACTAGCGGGGCCGGGGAGCTGTTTTTT.

The chain links TRBV11-2 to TRBJ2-2, with TRBD1 as a possible D gene (5 bases). The CDR3 totals 17 residues. The V and J ends lost 3 bases and 0 bases respectively, with 14 bases between them. Germline V gene data show CDR1 as SGHAT and CDR2 as FQNNGV. The CDR3 here is CASSFRGGRPNTGELFF. The CDR3 DNA sequence: TGTGCCAGCAGCTTTAGGGGTGGCAGGCCGAACACCGGGGAGCTGTTTTTT.

The V gene is TRBV9, the J gene TRBJ2-7; D remains ambiguous. Trimming stripped 3 bases from V and 2 bases from J, with 9 bases between. CDR3 length: 13 amino acids. Germline loops: CDR1 SGDLS, CDR2 YYNGEE. The CDR3 nucleotides read TGTGCCAGCAGCGGGTTTCCTACCTACGAGCAGTACTTC. Its protein product is CASSGFPTYEQYF.

The chain has TRBV14 and TRBJ2-7, with no clear D. Looked up from germline, CDR1 is SGHDN and CDR2 is FVKESK. V was cut by 4 bases and J by 2 bases, with 12 bases left in between. The CDR3 covers 14 residues. The chain's CDR3 is CASSPGRLPYEQYF. Here the CDR3 DNA reads TGTGCCAGCAGCCCTGGCAGGCTCCCCTACGAGCAGTACTTC.

The chain carries TRBV30 and TRBJ2-7, with TRBD2 as a possible D gene (6 bases). Germline V gene sequence: CDR1 GTSNPN, CDR2 SVGIG (reference sequence). Trimming removed 0 bases at V and 0 bases at J, with 6 bases between. This CDR3 spans 13 amino acids. CDR3 bases: TGTGCCTGGAGTGTCGGGAGCTCCTACGAGCAGTACTTC. Translated: CAWSVGSSYEQYF.

The rearrangement uses TRBV10-3 and TRBJ1-5, with 7 bases identical to TRBD1. J was trimmed by 2 bases and V by 6 bases; bases with no gene match: 7. The CDR3 is made up of 15 amino acids. Germline loops: CDR1 ENHRY, CDR2 SYGVKD. CDR3 loop: CAISLTGDGNQPQHF. CDR3 DNA: TGTGCCATCAGCCTAACAGGGGACGGCAATCAGCCCCAGCATTTT.

The rearrangement joins TRBV7-9 to TRBJ2-1; D perhaps matches TRBD1 (5 bases). Trimming removed 5 bases from V and 2 bases from J, with 13 bases in between. Per germline, CDR1 SEHNR and CDR2 FQNEAQ (reference sequence). The CDR3 runs 15 residues. The chain's CDR3 is CASSPWTSTYNEQFF. The CDR3 DNA sequence: TGTGCCAGCAGCCCTTGGACAAGTACCTACAATGAGCAGTTCTTC. The full variable domain, in which reference TRBV7-9 and TRBJ2-1 provide the parts outside the CDR3, is DTGVSQNPRHKITKRGQNVTFRCDPISEHNRLYWYRQTLGQGPEFLTYFQNEAQLEKSRLLSDRFSAERPKGSFSTLEIQRTEQGDSAMYLCASSPWTSTYNEQFFGPGTRLTVL.

In DNA, the CDR3 is TGTGCCAGTCAAATACAGGGGGCGAACACTGAAGCTTTCTTT. It codes for CASQIQGANTEAFF. V usage is TRBV19 and J usage is TRBJ1-1, with TRBD1 matching 9 bases. CDR3 size: 14 residues. V lost 8 bases to trimming and J lost 1 base; unmatched junction nucleotides: 5. Germline V CDR1 and CDR2: LNHDA, SQIVND (reference sequence).

The V and J genes are TRBV28 and TRBJ1-5; unclear D gene. This CDR3 comprises 12 residues. Trimming stripped 8 bases from V and 5 bases from J, with 10 bases between. CDR1 is MDHEN and CDR2 is SYDVKM in the germline V gene. The CDR3 region has the DNA TGTGCCAGCGGCCCCAGTGATCAGCCCCAGCATTTT. Its translation: CASGPSDQPQHF.

The chain recombines TRBV6-5 with TRBJ2-3, with 9 bases that match TRBD2. The CDR3 consists of 15 residues. The V gene's germline CDR1 is MNHEY and CDR2 SVGAGI. V gave up 8 bases and J gave up 4 bases; unmatched junction bases: 10. The CDR3 sequence is CASREGLARADTQYF. In DNA form, the CDR3 reads TGTGCCAGCCGCGAGGGACTAGCTAGGGCAGATACGCAGTATTTT.

The J gene is TRBJ2-3, the V gene TRBV13; 16 nucleotides line up with TRBD2. With 5 bases clipped from V and 4 bases from J, the junction kept 9 bases outside the gene matches. Germline CDR1 reads PRHDT; CDR2 reads FYEKMQ (reference sequence). This CDR3 contains 18 residues. CDR3 protein: CASSPGLAGGPLPDTQYF. The CDR3 DNA sequence: TGTGCCAGCAGCCCGGGACTAGCGGGAGGGCCTTTGCCAGATACGCAGTATTTT.

CDR3 nucleotide sequence: TGTGCCAGCAGCACCTCGGGTACTCCGTATACCGGGGAGCTGTTTTTT. It codes for CASSTSGTPYTGELFF. This sequence joins TRBV7-3 and TRBJ2-2; D is ambiguous. Germline V lookup: CDR1 SGHTA, CDR2 FQGTGA. The CDR3 is 16 amino acids. V lost 5 bases, J lost 5 bases, and 18 bases lay in between.

This clone was seen only a few times. This sequence joins TRBV6-5 and TRBJ2-7; D may be TRBD2 (5 bases). Germline V gene sequence: CDR1 MNHEY, CDR2 SVGAGI. The CDR3 length is 16 residues. Trimming left V 0 bases short and J 2 bases short, with 14 bases between. The CDR3 protein is CASSYSPGRAPYEQYF. The CDR3 nucleotides are TGTGCCAGCAGTTACTCCCCCGGGCGGGCACCCTACGAGCAGTACTTC.

This chain uses TRBV27 with TRBJ2-1; 10 bases line up with TRBD2. J was trimmed by 7 bases and V by 3 bases; bases with no gene match: 9. The germline V gene encodes CDR1 MNHEY and CDR2 SMNVEV (reference sequence). CDR3 length: 16 residues. For the CDR3, the DNA is TGTGCCAGCAGTTTTGGAGCTAGCGGGAGTGGAAATGAGCAGTTCTTC. This encodes CASSFGASGSGNEQFF.

J is TRBJ2-1 and V is TRBV7-2; 11 bases match TRBD2. CDR3 length: 15 residues. The germline gives CDR1 SGHTA, CDR2 FQGNSA. V lost 4 bases and J lost 5; bases outside the gene matches: 4. CDR3 in DNA: TGTGCCAGCAGCTCGGGACTAGCGGTTAACAATGAGCAGTTCTTC. Translated, it gives CASSSGLAVNNEQFF. The full variable domain, rest sourced from reference TRBV7-2 and TRBJ2-1, is GAGVSQSPSNKVTEKGKDVELRCDPISGHTALYWYRQSLGQGLEFLIYFQGNSAPDKSGLPSDRFSAERTGGSVSTLTIQRTQQEDSAVYLCASSSGLAVNNEQFFGPGTRLTVL.

The chain combines TRBV4-1 with TRBJ2-3; D gene uncertain. Germline V gives CDR1 MGHRA, CDR2 YSYEKL. The CDR3 has 13 amino acids. V lost 4 bases to trimming and J lost 0 bases, with 5 bases between them. The CDR3 is CASSPESTDTQYF. DNA of the CDR3: TGCGCCAGCAGCCCGGAGAGCACAGATACGCAGTATTTT.

This clone showed up just once. This chain joins TRBV7-2 and TRBJ2-3, with D possibly matching TRBD2 (5 bases). Per germline, CDR1 SGHTA and CDR2 FQGNSA. The CDR3 consists of 15 residues. V was clipped by 3 bases and J by 7 bases, with 17 bases between them. The CDR3 here is CASSFAFGADYTQYF. CDR3 bases: TGTGCCAGCAGCTTCGCATTCGGAGCGGATTATACGCAGTATTTT.

The chain recombines TRBV5-5 with TRBJ1-1, with TRBD1 matching over 9 bases. Germline loops: CDR1 SGHKS, CDR2 YYEKEE (reference sequence). The CDR3 contains 13 residues. V lost 5 bases, J lost 5 bases, and 4 bases stayed unmatched. CDR3: CASSYRGLTEAFF. DNA of the CDR3: TGTGCCAGCAGTTACAGGGGGCTGACTGAAGCTTTCTTT.

The gene calls are TRBV15 and TRBJ2-5; 7 bases are a match to TRBD2. Germline V lookup: CDR1 LNHNV, CDR2 YYDKDF (reference sequence). This CDR3 has 16 amino acids. Germline trimming cut 2 bases from V and 4 bases from J; bases unmatched to any gene: 10. In nucleotides, the CDR3 is TGTGCCACCAGCAGACTTACAGGCCGCGGGGGAGAGACCCAGTACTTC. It encodes CATSRLTGRGGETQYF.

V gene TRBV6-1 combines with J gene TRBJ1-1, with D uncertain. Trimming left V 5 bases short and J 2 bases short, with 9 bases between. The CDR3 loop spans 13 amino acids. The germline V gene has CDR1 MNHNS and CDR2 SASEGT. DNA of the CDR3: TGTGCCAGCAGTCGGGATTTCAACACTGAAGCTTTCTTT. Translation: CASSRDFNTEAFF.

This chain joins TRBV18 and TRBJ2-7, with a possible D match to TRBD2 (5 bases). Germline assignment: CDR1 KGHSH and CDR2 LQKENI. V dropped 3 bases and J dropped 3 bases, with 18 bases sitting between them. The CDR3 runs 16 residues. The CDR3 DNA reads TGTGCCAGCTCACCCCTAAACAGAGGAGGTGACTACGAGCAGTACTTC. It translates to CASSPLNRGGDYEQYF.

The rearrangement joins TRBV19 to TRBJ1-5; D ambiguous. V lost 3 bases, J lost 4 bases, and 4 bases lay in between. The CDR3 covers 12 residues. Germline V gene lookup returns CDR1 LNHDA and CDR2 SQIVND (reference sequence). CDR3 nucleotide sequence: TGTGCCAGTAGTATCGGTAATCAGCCCCAGCATTTT. This gives the protein CASSIGNQPQHF.

The rearrangement uses TRBV5-4 and TRBJ1-4; the D gene is possibly TRBD1 (5 bases). Germline V lookup: CDR1 SGHNT, CDR2 YYREEE (reference sequence). The CDR3 runs to 14 residues. Trimming took 0 bases from V and 10 from J, leaving 13 bases between them. In DNA form, the CDR3 reads TGTGCCAGCAGCTTGGCCCGGGGGTCCGGAAAACTGTTTTTT. It yields the protein CASSLARGSGKLFF.

The V call is TRBV9, the J call TRBJ2-7, with 9 nucleotides matching TRBD1. The CDR3 covers 14 residues. The junction had 7 bases not matched to a gene; V was cut back by 6 bases and J by 3 bases. CDR1 and CDR2 from the germline V gene are SGDLS and YYNGEE. This chain's CDR3 is CASTPRDRDYEQYF. The CDR3 bases are TGTGCCAGCACCCCCCGGGACAGGGACTACGAGCAGTACTTC.

This clone occurred once. This chain connects TRBV27 to TRBJ2-1; 8 nucleotides match TRBD2. V was pared by 6 bases and J by 2 bases, with 9 bases of the junction left unmatched. Germline lookup yields CDR1 MNHEY and CDR2 SMNVEV (reference sequence). The CDR3 runs to 16 residues. The CDR3 region has the DNA TGTGCCAGCAGGTATTTAGCGGGATCGGCCTACAATGAGCAGTTCTTC. Its protein is CASRYLAGSAYNEQFF.

J is TRBJ1-2 and V is TRBV19; D uncertain. Germline V gene data show CDR1 as LNHDA and CDR2 as SQIVND (reference sequence). V dropped 6 bases and J dropped 4 bases, with 12 bases sitting between them. CDR3 length: 13 residues. The CDR3 region is CASSNLAAYGYTF. The DNA for the CDR3 is TGTGCCAGTAGCAACCTTGCGGCCTATGGCTACACCTTC.

The chain links TRBV11-3 to TRBJ2-3; TRBD2 matches 12 bases. The V segment lost 6 bases and the J segment 5 bases; nucleotides outside the gene matches: 12. The germline CDR1 and CDR2 sequences are SGHNT and YENEEA. The CDR3 is 17 amino acids. CDR3 region: CASRFSRLAGVEDTQYF. DNA for the CDR3: TGTGCCAGCAGATTTTCCCGACTAGCGGGAGTAGAAGATACGCAGTATTTT.

The CDR3: CASSELVSGTSYNEQFF. The CDR3 coding sequence is TGTGCCAGCAGTGAATTGGTTAGCGGGACCTCCTACAATGAGCAGTTCTTC. V gene TRBV25-1 combines with J gene TRBJ2-1, with 8 positions matching TRBD2. V was pared by 1 base and J by 0 bases, with 5 bases of the junction left unmatched. The germline V gene encodes CDR1 MGHDK and CDR2 SYGVNS. This CDR3 comprises 17 residues.